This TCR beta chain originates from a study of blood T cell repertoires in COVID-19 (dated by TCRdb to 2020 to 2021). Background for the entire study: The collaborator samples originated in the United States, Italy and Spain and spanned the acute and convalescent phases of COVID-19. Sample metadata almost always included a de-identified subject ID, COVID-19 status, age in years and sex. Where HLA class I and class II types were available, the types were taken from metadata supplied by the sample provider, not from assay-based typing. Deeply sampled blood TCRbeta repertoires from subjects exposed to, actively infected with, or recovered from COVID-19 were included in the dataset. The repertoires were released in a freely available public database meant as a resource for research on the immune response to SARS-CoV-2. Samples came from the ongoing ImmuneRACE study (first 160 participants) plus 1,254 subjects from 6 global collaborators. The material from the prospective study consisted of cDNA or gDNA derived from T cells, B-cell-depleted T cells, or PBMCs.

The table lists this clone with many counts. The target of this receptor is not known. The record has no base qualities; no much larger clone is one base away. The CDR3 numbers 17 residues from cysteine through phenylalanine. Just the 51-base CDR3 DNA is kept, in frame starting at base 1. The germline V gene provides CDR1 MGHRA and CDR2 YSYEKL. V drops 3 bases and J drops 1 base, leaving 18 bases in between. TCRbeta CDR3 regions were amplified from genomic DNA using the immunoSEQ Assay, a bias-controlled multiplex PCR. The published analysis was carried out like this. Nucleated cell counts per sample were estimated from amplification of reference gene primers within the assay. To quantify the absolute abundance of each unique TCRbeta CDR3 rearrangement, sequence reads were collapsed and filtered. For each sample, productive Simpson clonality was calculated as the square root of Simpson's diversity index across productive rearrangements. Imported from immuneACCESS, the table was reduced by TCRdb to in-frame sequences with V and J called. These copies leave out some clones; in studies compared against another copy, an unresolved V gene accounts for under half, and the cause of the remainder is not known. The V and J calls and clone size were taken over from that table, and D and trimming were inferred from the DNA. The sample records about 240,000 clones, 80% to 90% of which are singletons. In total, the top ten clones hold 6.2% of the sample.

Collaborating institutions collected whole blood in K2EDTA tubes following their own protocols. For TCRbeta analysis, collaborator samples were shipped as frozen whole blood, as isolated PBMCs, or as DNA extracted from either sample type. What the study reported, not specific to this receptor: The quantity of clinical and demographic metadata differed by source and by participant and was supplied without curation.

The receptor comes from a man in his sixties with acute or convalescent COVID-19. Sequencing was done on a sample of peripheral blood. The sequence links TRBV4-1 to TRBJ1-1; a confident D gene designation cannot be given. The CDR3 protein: CASSQAKILPANTEAFF. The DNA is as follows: TGCGCCAGCAGCCAGGCCAAGATACTACCCGCGAACACTGAAGCTTTCTTT.